The 5 T cell receptor beta chains in this list originate from one sample, sequenced in a study of blood T cells in healthy people across ages. A J-beta primer mix and a sample-barcoded 5' primer were used in a second PCR of about 6 to 12 cycles. TCRdb called the 5' RACE reads again in MiXCR, with one record for every CDR3 protein. Of about 770,000 distinct CDR3 sequences in the sample, roughly 44% are singletons; the top ten hold nearly 20%. Sequencing was performed on blood. All receptors derive from a man aged 55-75 years in good health.

This sequence joins TRBV7-2 and TRBJ2-1; D possibly matches TRBD1 or TRBD2 (6 bases each). There are 17 residues in the CDR3. Trimming shortened V by 1 base and J by 6 bases, and 19 bases separated the two germline ends. Germline values: CDR1 SGHTA, CDR2 FQGNSA. The CDR3 is CASSLVSLGGSGNEQFF. The CDR3 DNA reads TGTGCCAGCAGCTTAGTCAGTTTGGGGGGCTCGGGCAATGAGCAGTTCTTC.

The CDR3 is CASSSTAGSTEAFF. Written as DNA, the CDR3 is TGTGCCAGCTCCTCGACGGCGGGATCCACTGAAGCTTTCTTT. The chain links TRBV13 to TRBJ1-1; D is unresolved. Deletions cut 8 bases from V and 4 bases from J, with 17 bases between. In germline, CDR1 is PRHDT, CDR2 FYEKMQ (reference sequence). The CDR3 consists of 14 residues.

The rearrangement links TRBV12-3 or TRBV12-4 to TRBJ2-5; TRBD1 might be the D (5 bases). Trimming took off 6 bases at V and 5 bases at J, with 10 bases between the two ends. This CDR3 has 12 amino acids. CDR3 nucleotide sequence: TGTGCCAGCAGCCGGACACGGGAGACCCAGTACTTC. Its translation is CASSRTRETQYF.

The CDR3 is CASSQDLGGGGTNEKLFF. CDR3 nucleotide sequence: TGCGCCAGCAGCCAAGATCTTGGGGGGGGAGGAACTAATGAAAAACTGTTTTTT. This chain connects TRBV4-3 to TRBJ1-4; TRBD1 is a possible D gene (5 bases). There are 18 residues in the CDR3. From germline, CDR1 is LGHNA and CDR2 YSLEER. Trimming removed 0 bases at V and 1 base at J, with 15 bases between.

There are a few counts of this clonotype. The chain links TRBV12-3 or TRBV12-4 to TRBJ1-6; 9 nucleotides match TRBD1. V dropped 3 bases and J dropped 14; count of bases not matched to a gene: 11. This CDR3 is built from 15 residues. The CDR3 region is CASSFSGTGFVSLHF. Here the CDR3 DNA reads TGTGCCAGCAGTTTTTCCGGGACAGGGTTCGTCTCCCTCCACTTT.